A single sample gave rise to the 10 T cell receptor beta chains below, sequenced in a study of CD8+ T cells in alopecia areata. The treatment is: oral pan-JAK inhibitor, 5-10 mg twice daily. Extracted RNA was reverse transcribed, and the resulting cDNA served as sequencing template. Clones were sequenced by immunoSEQ multiplex PCR, and TCRdb holds only the in-frame ones, with some missing. The data hold approximately 280,000 clones, with 58% observed a single time. This material consisted of CD4+ T cells sorted from blood, taken at week 24, from a patient treated with tofacitinib. These receptor sequences come from a human donor with alopecia areata.

For this clone: A junction end diverges from the germline sequence, so it may reflect a read error. The genes are TRBV7-7 and TRBJ2-5; D is perhaps TRBD1 (6 bases). The V gene's germline CDR1 is SSHAT and CDR2 FNYEAQ (reference sequence). The CDR3 length is 14 residues. CDR3 sequence reads: CASSQIGGTETQYF. The DNA of the CDR3 is TGTGCTAGCAGCCAAATTGGGGGCACAGAGACCCAGTACTTC.

The chain links TRBV27 to TRBJ1-2; TRBD1 aligns across 7 bases. The germline gives CDR1 MNHEY, CDR2 SMNVEV (reference sequence). The ends lost 8 bases at V and 2 bases at J; junction bases unmatched: 11. The CDR3 totals 15 residues. CDR3 DNA sequence: TGTGCCAGCTCCAAGGGGACAGCTCCGAACTATGGCTACACCTTC. As protein: CASSKGTAPNYGYTF.

The chain has TRBV13 and TRBJ2-7; D gene uncertain. V dropped 2 bases and J dropped 11 bases, with 28 bases sitting between them. Germline V gene data show CDR1 as PRHDT and CDR2 as FYEKMQ (reference sequence). This CDR3 has 17 amino acids. The CDR3 protein is CASSLSLLKTLGRKEYF. DNA for the CDR3: TGTGCCAGCAGCTTAAGCCTCCTTAAGACCCTCGGAAGAAAGGAGTACTTC.

The chain uses TRBV7-2 and TRBJ2-5, with TRBD2 identical over 13 bases. This CDR3 spans 13 amino acids. The V segment lost 8 bases and the J segment 4 bases; nucleotides outside the gene matches: 1. The germline CDR1 and CDR2 sequences are SGHTA and FQGNSA. DNA of the CDR3: TGTGCCAGCGGGACTAGCGGGGTAGAGACCCAGTACTTC. It encodes CASGTSGVETQYF. Full variable domain (remainder filled in from reference TRBV7-2 and TRBJ2-5): GAGVSQSPSNKVTEKGKDVELRCDPISGHTALYWYRQSLGQGLEFLIYFQGNSAPDKSGLPSDRFSAERTGGSVSTLTIQRTQQEDSAVYLCASGTSGVETQYFGPGTRLLVL.

The chain carries TRBV19 and TRBJ1-6; 7 bases agree with TRBD1. In germline, CDR1 is LNHDA, CDR2 SQIVND (reference sequence). The CDR3 loop spans 15 amino acids. V lost 11 bases, J lost 5 bases, and 12 bases stayed unmatched. The DNA for the CDR3 is TGTGCCGTAAAACCCTCGGGACAGCATAATTCACCCCTCCACTTT. Translation: CAVKPSGQHNSPLHF.

This rearrangement joins TRBV15 to TRBJ2-3; D ambiguous. Trimming shortened V by 6 bases and J by 2 bases, and 12 bases separated the two germline ends. Germline V lookup: CDR1 LNHNV, CDR2 YYDKDF (reference sequence). The length of the CDR3 is 14 residues. The CDR3 loop is CATRDNPSTDTQYF. The DNA of the CDR3 is TGTGCCACCAGAGACAACCCTTCCACAGATACGCAGTATTTT.

This clone was observed a few times. V gene TRBV4-1 combines with J gene TRBJ2-2; 9 bases agree with TRBD1. V lost 1 base to trimming and J lost 6 bases; unmatched junction nucleotides: 6. CDR1 and CDR2 from the germline V gene are MGHRA and YSYEKL. The CDR3 is made up of 16 amino acids. The chain's CDR3 is CASSQGAQGASGELFF. The CDR3 nucleotides are TGCGCCAGCAGCCAAGGCGCACAGGGGGCTTCCGGGGAGCTGTTTTTT.

This clone was observed a handful of times. This chain uses TRBV19 with TRBJ2-1; 9 nucleotides line up with TRBD2. Germline V gene data show CDR1 as LNHDA and CDR2 as SQIVND (reference sequence). J was trimmed by 12 bases and V by 0 bases; bases with no gene match: 3. The CDR3 sequence is 13 residues long. The CDR3 loop reads CASSIDQGLAQFF. In DNA, the CDR3 is TGTGCCAGTAGTATAGATCAGGGACTAGCGCAGTTCTTC.

Regarding this clone: The sample carries other DNA sequences with the same CDR3. This sequence joins TRBV30 and TRBJ1-2; D is uncertain. Looked up from germline, CDR1 is GTSNPN and CDR2 is SVGIG (reference sequence). Trimming took off 0 bases at V and 2 bases at J, with 7 bases between the two ends. The CDR3 spans 13 residues. CDR3 sequence (DNA): TGTGCCTGGAGTGTAGGGCAGAACTATGGCTACACCTTC. It codes for CAWSVGQNYGYTF.

This chain joins TRBV29-1 and TRBJ1-2; possibly TRBD1 for D (6 bases). Germline values: CDR1 SQVTM, CDR2 ANQGSEA. The CDR3 extends over 14 amino acids. The germline V and J ends were trimmed by 6 bases and 0 bases, with 14 bases remaining between them. The CDR3 nucleotides are TGCAGCGTCCTTGAGGGGGGATCTAACTATGGCTACACCTTC. Translation: CSVLEGGSNYGYTF.